Following are 4 T cell receptor beta chains from one sample sequenced in a study of blood T cells in healthy people across ages (dated by TCRdb to 2013 to 2016). The library came from 5' RACE. Sequencing took place on an Illumina HiSeq 2500. The second PCR ran for roughly 7 to 11 cycles and used a J-beta primer mix along with a sample-barcoded 5' primer. TCRdb reprocessing: public reads trimmed at Q25 with fastp, clones called with MiXCR, in-frame beta chains kept. Identical CDR3 protein sequences are pooled into one entry, listed with their most common genes and DNA. A total of more than 650,000 distinct CDR3 sequences appear in this sample, roughly 53% of them only once. The top ten constitute about 38% of the sample. What was sequenced was blood. These receptors were taken from a man older than 75 in good health.

The rearrangement joins TRBV13 to TRBJ2-5; TRBD2 agrees at 7 bases. CDR3 size: 16 residues. V lost 5 bases and J lost 1; bases outside the gene matches: 10. CDR1 is PRHDT, CDR2 FYEKMQ, per germline (reference sequence). The CDR3 DNA sequence: TGTGCCAGCAGCCGCCCTCTAGCGGTTCCCCAAGAGACCCAGTACTTC. Translating it yields CASSRPLAVPQETQYF.

The rearrangement uses TRBV20-1 and TRBJ2-4; 8 positions agree with TRBD1. This CDR3 comprises 13 residues. The V segment lost 5 bases and the J segment 13 bases; nucleotides outside the gene matches: 13. Germline V lookup: CDR1 DFQATT, CDR2 SNEGSKA (reference sequence). The CDR3 sequence: CSAVDRVRPKQYF. In DNA, the CDR3 is TGCAGTGCTGTGGACAGGGTTCGTCCCAAGCAGTACTTC.

The chain couples TRBV29-1 to TRBJ2-7, with TRBD2 matching 10 bases. Germline CDR1 is SQVTM and CDR2 is ANQGSEA. The J segment lost 6 bases and the V segment lost 6 bases, leaving 2 bases of the junction unmatched. The CDR3 is 11 amino acids. CDR3 DNA: TGCAGCGTGGCTAGCGGGAGCGAGCAGTACTTC. It specifies CSVASGSEQYF.

This chain connects TRBV5-6 to TRBJ2-5; possible D gene TRBD2, 6 bases. Germline V lookup: CDR1 SGHDT, CDR2 YYEEEE. Trimming took off 2 bases at V and 11 bases at J, with 22 bases between the two ends. The CDR3 extends over 15 amino acids. In nucleotides, the CDR3 is TGTGCCAGCAGCTTCGCGGGGAGGACGGCTAATGAGCAGTACTTC. Its translation: CASSFAGRTANEQYF.